This TCR beta chain was identified in a study of cytomegalovirus exposure and HLA in healthy donors. Study conclusions and caveats: TCR beta sequences reportedly predicted most subjects' HLA-A and HLA-B alleles accurately. Indistinguishable V segments such as TRBV6-2 and TRBV6-3 were excluded. Follow-up analysis found HLA locus-dependent TCR association rates, highest for DRB1 and lowest for HLA-C.

V shed 3 bases and J 8 bases; nucleotides not matched to a gene: 6. This CDR3 is built from 13 residues. The germline CDR1 and CDR2 sequences are SGHRS and YFSETQ. Vbeta (60) and Jbeta (13) primers were used in the PCR. Method: immunoSEQ multiplex PCR; TCRdb's copy keeps in-frame clones and lacks some. The table has approximately 120,000 clones, around 70% seen once. Worth noting for this clone: Its target is not known.

V usage is TRBV5-1 and J usage is TRBJ1-2; TRBD1 matches at 8 bases. The sequence was obtained from an older woman in good health and CMV-seropositive. The specimen sequenced was PBMCs. CDR3 coding DNA: TGCGCCAGCAGCTCCTCAGGGGGCGTGGGCTACACCTTC. Translating gives CASSSSGGVGYTF.